This TCR beta chain was documented in a study of shared clonotypes between healthy human individuals. Splitting of each subset's genomic DNA was done evenly across several immunoSEQ plates. What was sequenced on ten immunoSEQ deep assay plates was unsorted PBMC DNA. The data were produced by immunoSEQ multiplex PCR, yet TCRdb's version contains in-frame clones alone and is incomplete. Here the sample spans hundreds of thousands of clones, roughly 83% being singletons. Regarding this clone: What it recognizes is unknown.

Those who donated, Caucasian adults without exception, all lived in Nashville, Tennessee. CDR3 size: 15 residues. The germline V and J ends were trimmed by 5 bases and 2 bases, with 15 bases remaining between them. Germline CDR1 reads SEHNR; CDR2 reads FQNEAQ (reference sequence). Whole-study findings and limits: Expectations were that clonotype sharing among donors would be affected by sequencing depth.

The sequencing input was PBMCs. The V gene is TRBV7-9, the J gene TRBJ2-5; D is perhaps TRBD1 (5 bases). The receptor comes from a woman aged 40 to 50 in good health. Some clones in this sample may be carry-over from other donors' samples. CDR3 protein: CASSEPQGGQETQYF. The CDR3 region has the DNA TGTGCCAGCAGCGAACCTCAGGGTGGGCAAGAGACCCAGTACTTC.